These T cell receptor beta chains were read from a single sample in a study of blood T cells in healthy people across ages. TCRdb independently ran MiXCR on the 5' RACE reads; one entry per CDR3 protein. The sample consists of about 1.1 million distinct CDR3 sequences, under 40% of them appearing once. The sample was blood. Receptors were obtained from a man aged 18 to 35 in good health. The CDR3 runs from the conserved cysteine through the conserved F or W.

CDR3 protein: CASSYWGGSTEAFF
V gene: TRBV6-5
J gene: TRBJ1-1

CDR3 protein: CASSPGPGGTGANVLTF
V gene: TRBV3-1
J gene: TRBJ2-6

CDR3 protein: CASSWNRKEQYF
V gene: TRBV5-1
J gene: TRBJ2-5

CDR3 protein: CASSYSSGYGYGYTF
V gene: TRBV6-6
J gene: TRBJ1-2

CDR3 protein: CSARSGTENSPLHF
V gene: TRBV20-1
J gene: TRBJ1-6

CDR3 protein: CASSPESEGAQPQHF
V gene: TRBV21-1
J gene: TRBJ1-5

CDR3 protein: CGAQALRSTEAFF
V gene: TRBV20-1
J gene: TRBJ1-1

CDR3 protein: CASSRSTGGLEKLFF
V gene: TRBV12-3/TRBV12-4
J gene: TRBJ1-4

CDR3 protein: CASKDLGSNYGYTF
V gene: TRBV19
J gene: TRBJ1-2

CDR3 protein: CASSFEDRSSYEQYF
V gene: TRBV12-3/TRBV12-4
J gene: TRBJ2-7

CDR3 protein: CASSRGGTWEKLFF
V gene: TRBV12-3/TRBV12-4
J gene: TRBJ1-4

CDR3 protein: CASSLDRTMNTEAFF
V gene: TRBV7-2
J gene: TRBJ1-1

CDR3 protein: CASSQPGAGMTDTQYF
V gene: TRBV3-1
J gene: TRBJ2-3

CDR3 protein: CASSSLDYEQYF
V gene: TRBV11-2
J gene: NA

CDR3 protein: CASSSIGLAGGYRDTQYF
V gene: TRBV7-9
J gene: TRBJ2-3

CDR3 protein: CSASTIQGNQPQHF
V gene: TRBV20-1
J gene: TRBJ1-5

CDR3 protein: CANSGQGIKAFF
V gene: TRBV4-1
J gene: TRBJ1-1

CDR3 protein: CASSLVVRENSPLHF
V gene: TRBV7-2
J gene: TRBJ1-6

CDR3 protein: CASSLGVVRYGYTF
V gene: TRBV7-2
J gene: TRBJ1-2

CDR3 protein: CANSPRLADVETQYF
V gene: TRBV5-1
J gene: TRBJ2-5

CDR3 protein: CASSQEDGVGANVLTF
V gene: TRBV4-2
J gene: TRBJ2-6

CDR3 protein: CSSSPRLAGPTDTQYF
V gene: TRBV7-2
J gene: TRBJ2-3

CDR3 protein: CSARIVDRGLDTQYF
V gene: TRBV20-1
J gene: TRBJ2-3

CDR3 protein: CSARGEGREVKLFF
V gene: TRBV20-1
J gene: TRBJ1-4

CDR3 protein: CASSLTSREQFF
V gene: TRBV11-2
J gene: TRBJ2-1

CDR3 protein: CSARDGTGRGSYEQYF
V gene: TRBV20-1
J gene: TRBJ2-7

CDR3 protein: CAIRVTGEHEQYF
V gene: TRBV10-3
J gene: TRBJ2-7

CDR3 protein: CASSVRELCSSTDTQYF
V gene: TRBV21-1
J gene: TRBJ2-3

CDR3 protein: CASSPQENKNIQYF
V gene: TRBV6-5
J gene: TRBJ2-4

CDR3 protein: CASSLIGVGEKLFF
V gene: TRBV7-2
J gene: TRBJ1-4

CDR3 protein: CSARPDKDEYGYTF
V gene: TRBV20-1
J gene: TRBJ1-2

CDR3 protein: CASSLVQGVYGEKLFF
V gene: TRBV12-3/TRBV12-4
J gene: TRBJ1-4

CDR3 protein: CASSFGLWEQYF
V gene: TRBV5-6
J gene: NA

CDR3 protein: CASSNRGLGNTEAFF
V gene: TRBV27
J gene: TRBJ1-1

CDR3 protein: CSARASGGFSTDTQYF
V gene: TRBV20-1
J gene: TRBJ2-3

CDR3 protein: CASSLVGGPSYGYTF
V gene: TRBV7-2
J gene: TRBJ1-2

CDR3 protein: CASSQRIQGSSADTQYF
V gene: TRBV3-1
J gene: TRBJ2-3

CDR3 protein: CASKPTGGLVDEQYF
V gene: TRBV6-2/TRBV6-3
J gene: TRBJ2-7

CDR3 protein: CAISVNGGAHNEQFF
V gene: TRBV10-3
J gene: TRBJ2-1

CDR3 protein: CSARWGGPNNEQFF
V gene: TRBV20-1
J gene: TRBJ2-1

CDR3 protein: CASSEVGGAGDTQYF
V gene: TRBV2
J gene: TRBJ2-3

CDR3 protein: CASSGDREVTDTQYF
V gene: TRBV5-4
J gene: TRBJ2-3

CDR3 protein: CASSVVDSTDTQYF
V gene: TRBV5-1
J gene: TRBJ2-3

CDR3 protein: CASSLETGSGKNIQYF
V gene: TRBV5-1
J gene: TRBJ2-4

CDR3 protein: CASSPTGGSNYGYTF
V gene: TRBV18
J gene: TRBJ1-2